Listed here are 25 T cell receptor beta chains from one sample, sequenced in a study of T cells in Graves' hyperthyroidism and ophthalmopathy. TCR beta CDR3 regions were amplified from RNA. HTBI primers were the set used in a first-round RT-PCR of the TCR CDR3. Via MiXCR, TCRdb re-called the multiplex PCR reads, giving one row per CDR3 protein. Of almost 350,000 distinct CDR3 sequences in the sample, approximately 18% are singletons; the top ten hold roughly 15%. Sequencing input: blood. The receptors originated from a middle-aged woman with Graves' ophthalmopathy.

This clonotype came up many times. The chain recombines TRBV11-2 with TRBJ2-7; a weak D match, TRBD2 (6 bases). The ends were cut back, 5 bases at V and 6 bases at J, with 20 bases in the middle. The CDR3 consists of 15 residues. Germline CDR1 is SGHAT and CDR2 is FQNNGV. Here the CDR3 DNA reads TGTGCCAGCAGCCCCGGGAGTGGGGATAGTCGCGAGCAGTACTTC. Translating gives CASSPGSGDSREQYF.

This clonotype was counted a few times. Germline and junction disagree at one end, which may indicate a read error. This chain uses TRBV27 with TRBJ1-3; TRBD1 matches 10 bases. CDR1 is MNHEY, CDR2 SMNVEV, per germline (reference sequence). The CDR3 consists of 18 residues. CDR3 sequence reads: CSSRSLGTGASSGNTIYF. The CDR3 DNA sequence: TGTTCCAGCAGATCATTGGGGACAGGGGCGTCCTCTGGAAACACCATATATTTT.

The chain couples TRBV18 to TRBJ2-4, with 8 bases fitting TRBD1. Germline CDR1 KGHSH, CDR2 LQKENI. The CDR3 has 15 amino acids. V gave up 0 bases and J gave up 7 bases; unmatched junction bases: 5. DNA for the CDR3: TGTGCCAGCTCACCACCCGGACAGGGCGGCAACATTCAGTACTTC. This encodes CASSPPGQGGNIQYF.

This clonotype was detected ten times or more. This sequence joins TRBV20-1 and TRBJ2-6; D perhaps matches TRBD1 (6 bases). With 5 bases removed from V and 0 bases from J, the gap between germline ends came to 14 bases. The germline gives CDR1 DFQATT, CDR2 SNEGSKA (reference sequence). The CDR3 is 16 amino acids. CDR3 amino acids: CSAPGAPISGANVLTF. In DNA form, the CDR3 reads TGCAGTGCTCCAGGGGCCCCCATCTCTGGGGCCAACGTCCTGACTTTC.

The chain recombines TRBV6-2 or TRBV6-3 with TRBJ1-6, with 9 bases that match TRBD1. The CDR3 covers 15 residues. Germline CDR1 is MNHEY and CDR2 is SVGEGT. J gave up 9 bases and V 2 bases, and 5 bases lay outside the gene matches. CDR3 residues: CASSYVGTGTSPLHF. In DNA form, the CDR3 reads TGTGCCAGCAGTTACGTCGGGACAGGGACTTCACCCCTCCACTTT.

The chain is built from TRBV6-1 and TRBJ2-2; D uncertain. Germline loops: CDR1 MNHNS, CDR2 SASEGT. The CDR3 loop spans 14 amino acids. Deletions cut 2 bases from V and 6 bases from J, with 10 bases between. The CDR3 region has the DNA TGTGCCAGCAGTGAACCGCTAGACCCCGGGGAGCTGTTTTTT. Amino acid sequence: CASSEPLDPGELFF.

This clonotype occurred many times. This chain uses TRBV27 with TRBJ2-2; tentative D call: TRBD2 (5 bases). The CDR3 is made up of 16 amino acids. Trimming removed 0 bases from V and 5 bases from J, with 13 bases in between. Germline loops: CDR1 MNHEY, CDR2 SMNVEV (reference sequence). The CDR3 protein is CASSLSTGIGTGELFF. The CDR3 region has the DNA TGTGCCAGCAGTTTATCGACGGGAATAGGTACCGGGGAGCTGTTTTTT.

The chain recombines TRBV24-1 with TRBJ2-1; D remains unclear. Germline CDR1 reads KGHDR; CDR2 reads SFDVKD. Trimming left V 1 base short and J 9 bases short, with 3 bases between. This CDR3 contains 11 residues. CDR3 protein: CATSDLTEQFF. CDR3 DNA sequence: TGTGCCACCAGTGATTTAACTGAGCAGTTCTTC.

This clonotype was picked up many times. The chain has TRBV6-2 or TRBV6-3 and TRBJ2-7; D may be TRBD2 (5 bases). CDR1 and CDR2 from the germline V gene are MNHEY and SVGEGT. V shed 4 bases and J shed 3 bases, with 13 bases lying between them. There are 14 residues in the CDR3. The CDR3: CASSLPDSVYEQYF. The CDR3 region has the DNA TGTGCCAGCAGTTTACCGGACTCTGTCTACGAGCAGTACTTC.

This clonotype has more than one count but fewer than ten. The chain is built from TRBV12-5 and TRBJ1-2; D is perhaps TRBD1 (5 bases). Germline CDR1 and CDR2: LGHNT and FRNRAP. The CDR3 sequence is 15 residues long. V was cut by 1 base and J by 8 bases, with 17 bases left in between. CDR3 sequence (DNA): TGTGCTAGTGGTTTGGAAGAAGGCGGGGCAGTCGGCTACACCTTC. Protein sequence: CASGLEEGGAVGYTF.

In this sample, this clonotype turned up many times. The chain links TRBV28 to TRBJ2-7; 10 bases agree with TRBD1. This CDR3 comprises 17 residues. V lost 2 bases to trimming and J lost 0 bases; unmatched junction nucleotides: 7. Germline assignment: CDR1 MDHEN and CDR2 SYDVKM. The CDR3 sequence is CASSLGTGASTSYEQYF. As DNA, the CDR3 is TGTGCCAGCAGTTTAGGGACAGGGGCCTCCACCTCCTACGAGCAGTACTTC.

In this sample, this clonotype turned up many times. The chain carries TRBV11-1 and TRBJ2-7; 15 bases fit TRBD2. With 5 bases clipped from V and 2 bases from J, the junction kept 13 bases outside the gene matches. The CDR3 covers 19 residues. Looked up from germline, CDR1 is SGHAT and CDR2 is FQDESV (reference sequence). In DNA form, the CDR3 reads TGTGCCAGCAGCCCCGGACTAGCGGGAGGGTTTTTGGGGGCCTACGAGCAGTACTTC. This codes for CASSPGLAGGFLGAYEQYF.

Worth noting for this clonotype: A much larger clone differs from this one at a single base, so this may be a read error. The chain uses TRBV2 and TRBJ2-3, with a weak D call TRBD1 (7 bases). The germline CDR1 and CDR2 sequences are SNHLY and FYNNEI. CDR3 length: 14 amino acids. CDR3 DNA: TGTGGCCAACAGGAGGGACAGAACACAGATACGCAGTATTTT. Translating it yields CGQQEGQNTDTQYF.

This clonotype was observed many times. This sequence joins TRBV3-1 and TRBJ2-5; no reliable D call. Germline V gives CDR1 LGHDT, CDR2 YNNKEL (reference sequence). The CDR3 is 14 amino acids. V shed 1 base and J shed 1 base, with 7 bases lying between them. This CDR3 is CASSQGASQETQYF. DNA for the CDR3: TGTGCCAGCAGCCAAGGGGCCAGCCAAGAGACCCAGTACTTC.

In its sample, this clonotype was seen many times. The chain employs TRBV19 and TRBJ2-7; TRBD2 matches at 13 bases. The germline CDR1 and CDR2 sequences are LNHDA and SQIVND (reference sequence). The trim removed 6 bases at V and 9 bases at J, leaving 8 bases unmatched. The CDR3 is 14 amino acids. CDR3 residues: CASSLGLAGERQYF. The DNA for the CDR3 is TGTGCCAGTAGCCTCGGACTAGCGGGAGAGAGGCAGTACTTC.

This clonotype was observed at least ten times. This rearrangement joins TRBV28 to TRBJ2-6, with no clear D. This CDR3 has 15 residues. Germline V gene lookup returns CDR1 MDHEN and CDR2 SYDVKM. V was trimmed by 10 bases and J by 3 bases, leaving 16 bases between them. The CDR3 is CATSGVPGGANVLTF. The CDR3, as DNA: TGTGCCACCTCTGGGGTACCGGGTGGGGCCAACGTCCTGACTTTC.

This clonotype was observed many times. The V call is TRBV6-5, the J call TRBJ2-2; tentative D call: TRBD2 (6 bases). Germline CDR1 MNHEY, CDR2 SVGAGI. Deletions cut 0 bases from V and 3 bases from J, with 8 bases between. This CDR3 region has 15 residues. The CDR3: CASSYSGGDTGELFF. As DNA, the CDR3 is TGTGCCAGCAGTTACTCTGGAGGGGACACCGGGGAGCTGTTTTTT.

This clonotype has at least ten counts. The chain employs TRBV16 and TRBJ1-5; D might be TRBD1 (6 bases). V was clipped by 4 bases and J by 4 bases, with 14 bases between them. The CDR3 extends over 15 amino acids. CDR1 is KGHSY and CDR2 is FQNENV in the germline V gene. This CDR3 is CASSPRQVRNQPQHF. The DNA for the CDR3 is TGTGCCAGCAGCCCTCGACAGGTAAGGAATCAGCCCCAGCATTTT.

This clonotype was detected ten times or more. The chain has TRBV6-5 and TRBJ2-2; possibly TRBD2 for D (5 bases). Germline loops: CDR1 MNHEY, CDR2 SVGAGI. Trimming pared 0 bases from V and 7 bases from J, leaving 9 bases between. CDR3 length: 14 residues. The CDR3 region has the DNA TGTGCCAGCAGTTACTCGGGAGCTTACGGGGAGCTGTTTTTT. Its translation: CASSYSGAYGELFF.

Concerning this clonotype itself: A much bigger clone sits one base away, suggesting this may be a read error. J is TRBJ2-5 and V is TRBV28; maybe TRBD2 (6 bases). The CDR3 length is 15 residues. V lost 3 bases and J 9 bases, leaving 20 bases between the germline ends. CDR1 is MDHEN and CDR2 is SYDVKM in the germline V gene. CDR3 residues: CASSFGAGNGEAQYF. The CDR3 DNA follows: TGTGCCAGCAGTTTTGGGGCGGGGAACGGCGAGGCCCAGTACTTC.

Many counts were recorded for this clonotype. The gene calls are TRBV12-3 or TRBV12-4 and TRBJ2-5; 10 bases map to TRBD2. This CDR3 region has 17 residues. The V gene end was trimmed by 8 bases and the J gene end by 5 bases; junction bases not matched to a gene: 17. For the CDR3, the DNA is TGTGCCAGCGCCCTTGGGGGCCTAGCGGGAGCATGGGAGACCCAGTACTTC. Its translation is CASALGGLAGAWETQYF.

This clonotype showed up many times. This sequence joins TRBV5-1 and TRBJ1-1, with D hard to call. CDR1 and CDR2 (germline): SGHRS, YFSETQ. V lost 2 bases and J lost 7, with 9 bases in between. This CDR3 is built from 12 residues. The CDR3 nucleotides are TGCGCCAGCAGCTTATACCAGGATGAAGCTTTCTTT. Protein sequence: CASSLYQDEAFF. Full variable domain (remainder filled in from reference TRBV5-1 and TRBJ1-1): KAGVTQTPRYLIKTRGQQVTLSCSPISGHRSVSWYQQTPGQGLQFLFEYFSETQRNKGNFPGRFSGRQFSNSRSEMNVSTLELGDSALYLCASSLYQDEAFFGQGTRLTVV.

Many counts were recorded for this clonotype. The chain joins TRBV9 to TRBJ1-6, with D tentatively TRBD1 (5 bases). There are 12 residues in the CDR3. The V gene lost 6 bases and the J gene lost 7 bases, with 8 bases spanning the gap. Germline values: CDR1 SGDLS, CDR2 YYNGEE. CDR3 nucleotide sequence: TGTGCCAGCAACCAGGGCAATTCACCCCTCCACTTT. It translates to CASNQGNSPLHF.

In its sample, this clonotype was seen many times. The CDR3 loop reads CASGLPSSGANVLTF. The CDR3 DNA follows: TGTGCTAGTGGTTTGCCCTCCTCTGGGGCCAACGTCCTGACTTTC. The chain couples TRBV12-5 to TRBJ2-6; unclear D gene. V lost 2 bases to trimming and J lost 0 bases, with 5 bases between them. The germline CDR1 and CDR2 sequences are LGHNT and FRNRAP. The CDR3 totals 15 residues.

This clonotype was counted ten times or more. This sequence joins TRBV11-2 and TRBJ2-5; possible D gene TRBD2, 5 bases. This CDR3 spans 15 amino acids. Trimming left V 0 bases short and J 7 bases short, with 15 bases between. CDR1 is SGHAT and CDR2 is FQNNGV in the germline V gene. This CDR3 reads CASSLDGVVGGTQYF. The CDR3 DNA reads as TGTGCCAGCAGCTTAGATGGGGTAGTTGGAGGGACCCAGTACTTC.